The 17 T cell receptor beta chains below come from one sample, sequenced in a study of blood T cells in healthy people across ages. It was with a sample-barcoded 5' primer and a J-beta primer mix that a second PCR of about 7 to 12 cycles was run. TCRdb reprocessed the 5' RACE reads with MiXCR, giving one entry per CDR3 protein. The sample has about 640,000 distinct CDR3 sequences; about 30% are singletons. The sequenced sample consisted of blood. All receptors come from a woman of 80 years or more in good health.

The V gene is TRBV29-1, the J gene TRBJ1-2; D may be TRBD1 (6 bases). The V end lost 7 bases, the J end lost 4 bases, and 13 bases lay between the germline ends. This CDR3 has 12 residues. Germline CDR1 SQVTM, CDR2 ANQGSEA. Here the CDR3 reads CSGGGRSYGYTF. CDR3 sequence (DNA): TGCAGCGGCGGGGGCAGGAGCTATGGCTACACCTTC.

Only a few counts were recorded for this clonotype. This could be a read error, since a much larger clone is one nucleotide away. The chain joins TRBV7-2 to TRBJ2-1, with D tentatively TRBD1 (6 bases). Judging by the DNA end, TRBJ2-7 fits better; the J call may be wrong. CDR3 size: 16 residues. The germline V gene has CDR1 SGHTA and CDR2 FQGNSA. CDR3 in amino acids: CASSLTYRVAYNEQYF. The CDR3 DNA follows: TGTGCCAGCAGCTTAACCTACAGGGTGGCATACAATGAGCAGTACTTC.

On this clonotype itself: This may stem from a read error, because a much larger clone lies one nucleotide away. The chain joins TRBV11-2 to TRBJ2-1, with 8 bases that match TRBD2. Germline CDR1 is SGHAT and CDR2 is FQNNGV. The CDR3 runs 14 residues. J was trimmed by 12 bases and V by 5 bases; bases with no gene match: 12. The CDR3 coding sequence is TGTGCCAGCAGCAAAACCGGAGGGAGCGGGGGGCAGTTCTTC. This translates into CASSKTGGSGGQFF.

This clonotype has at least ten counts. The V gene is TRBV18, the J gene TRBJ2-7; 8 nucleotides align to TRBD1. This CDR3 has 14 residues. Germline V gene lookup returns CDR1 KGHSH and CDR2 LQKENI. V lost 1 base to trimming and J lost 3 bases; unmatched junction nucleotides: 2. CDR3 sequence reads: CASSPQQGDYEQYF. As DNA, the CDR3 is TGTGCCAGCTCACCACAACAGGGGGACTACGAGCAGTACTTC.

This clonotype was counted ten times or more. The chain couples TRBV7-2 to TRBJ1-5, with TRBD1 matching over 7 bases. The CDR3 consists of 13 residues. The germline gives CDR1 SGHTA, CDR2 FQGNSA. V lost 5 bases, J lost 5 bases, and 3 bases stayed unmatched. The CDR3 region has the DNA TGTGCCAGCAGCCTTGGACAGGATCAGCCCCAGCATTTT. It specifies CASSLGQDQPQHF. The full variable domain, with the rest looked up from reference TRBV7-2 and TRBJ1-5, is GAGVSQSPSNKVTEKGKDVELRCDPISGHTALYWYRQSLGQGLEFLIYFQGNSAPDKSGLPSDRFSAERTGGSVSTLTIQRTQQEDSAVYLCASSLGQDQPQHFGDGTRLSIL.

This clonotype was observed a few times. V is TRBV7-3 and J is TRBJ1-6; 9 bases match TRBD1. Trimming at V came to 1 base and at J to 2 bases, leaving 18 bases not matched to a gene. Germline CDR1 is SGHTA and CDR2 is FQGTGA. This CDR3 comprises 22 residues. The CDR3 nucleotides read TGTGCCAGCAGCTTAAGGGCCGCGGGACAGGGAACCCCGTACCCCTATAATTCACCCCTCCACTTT. Translation gives CASSLRAAGQGTPYPYNSPLHF.

With respect to this clonotype: A read error is possible here, since a much larger clone lies one base away. The chain couples TRBV30 to TRBJ1-4; 8 nucleotides agree with TRBD1. The CDR3 extends over 13 amino acids. V was clipped by 7 bases and J by 7 bases; unmatched bases: 8. From germline, CDR1 is GTSNPN and CDR2 SVGIG (reference sequence). In DNA form, the CDR3 reads TGTGCCTCAGCCGGGACAGGACGTGAAAAACTGTTTTTT. Residues: CASAGTGREKLFF. The whole variable domain, filled in from reference TRBV30 and TRBJ1-4, reads SQTIHQWPATLVQPVGSPLSLECTVEGTSNPNLYWYRQAAGRGLQLLFYSVGIGQISSEVPQNLSASRPQDRQFILSSKKLLLSDSGFYLCASAGTGREKLFFGSGTQLSVL.

V gene TRBV7-9 combines with J gene TRBJ2-3; D unresolved. CDR3 length: 10 amino acids. V shed 7 bases and J shed 5 bases, with 4 bases lying between them. Germline assignment: CDR1 SEHNR and CDR2 FQNEAQ (reference sequence). This chain's CDR3 is CASMEDTQYF. The CDR3 DNA sequence: TGTGCCAGCATGGAAGATACGCAGTATTTT.

This clonotype occurred a few times. This chain links TRBV5-1 with TRBJ1-5; D might be TRBD1 (5 bases). V was pared by 0 bases and J by 1 base, with 8 bases between. The V gene's germline CDR1 is SGHRS and CDR2 YFSETQ. CDR3 length: 15 residues. DNA for the CDR3: TGCGCCAGCAGCTTGGAGGGGCGCAGCAATCAGCCCCAGCATTTT. Translated, it gives CASSLEGRSNQPQHF. Supplemented by reference TRBV5-1 and TRBJ1-5, the full variable domain reads KAGVTQTPRYLIKTRGQQVTLSCSPISGHRSVSWYQQTPGQGLQFLFEYFSETQRNKGNFPGRFSGRQFSNSRSEMNVSTLELGDSALYLCASSLEGRSNQPQHFGDGTRLSIL.

Only a few counts were recorded for this clonotype. This sequence joins TRBV7-2 and TRBJ2-2; D is perhaps TRBD2 (5 bases). The CDR3 is made up of 14 amino acids. V lost 4 bases, J lost 3 bases, and 9 bases lay in between. Germline CDR1 reads SGHTA; CDR2 reads FQGNSA. The CDR3 sequence is CASSSSGYTGELFF. Written as DNA, the CDR3 is TGTGCCAGCAGCTCGAGCGGATACACCGGGGAGCTGTTTTTT.

This clonotype has a count of ten or more. The chain uses TRBV7-8 and TRBJ2-7; D not resolved. Trimming stripped 0 bases from V and 6 bases from J, with 15 bases between. The CDR3 spans 15 residues. Germline CDR1 reads SGHVS; CDR2 reads FQNEAQ. The CDR3 DNA is TGTGCCAGCAGCTTAGCGGACGGACCCCCTTTCGAGCAGTACTTC. Protein product: CASSLADGPPFEQYF.

Comment on this clonotype: A single base separates this from a much larger clone, so it may be a read error. The rearrangement joins TRBV20-1 to TRBJ2-7; D uncertain. This CDR3 spans 14 amino acids. V was cut by 4 bases and J by 7 bases, with 20 bases left in between. Germline CDR1 is DFQATT and CDR2 is SNEGSKA (reference sequence). The chain's CDR3 is CSANRALPYNEQYF. CDR3 coding DNA: TGCAGTGCTAACCGCGCGCTGCCCTACAATGAGCAGTACTTC.

Ten or more counts support this clonotype. The CDR3 nucleotides are TGCGCCAGCAGCTTGGAAGTCCGTGGGGAGCAGTACTTC. Amino acids: CASSLEVRGEQYF. The chain joins TRBV5-1 to TRBJ2-7, with D uncertain. V lost 0 bases and J lost 7, with 11 bases in between. This CDR3 is built from 13 residues. Looked up from germline, CDR1 is SGHRS and CDR2 is YFSETQ.

The table lists this clonotype with many counts. The chain uses TRBV6-1 and TRBJ2-7; D possibly uses TRBD1 or TRBD2 (6 bases each). Trimming pared 4 bases from V and 6 bases from J, leaving 16 bases between. Germline V CDR1 and CDR2: MNHNS, SASEGT. This CDR3 spans 14 amino acids. CDR3 sequence: CASSAVGGRGEQYF. DNA for the CDR3: TGTGCCAGCAGTGCGGTAGGGGGGCGGGGCGAGCAGTACTTC.

The CDR3 bases are TGTGCCTGGAGTACAGGCCTCTCTGGAAACACCATATATTTT. It codes for CAWSTGLSGNTIYF. The chain uses TRBV30 and TRBJ1-3; possibly TRBD1 for D (5 bases). Trimming removed 2 bases from V and 0 bases from J, with 8 bases in between. This CDR3 has 14 amino acids. CDR1 and CDR2 (germline): GTSNPN, SVGIG (reference sequence).

J is TRBJ2-3 and V is TRBV12-3 or TRBV12-4; 11 bases agree with TRBD2. Trimming at V came to 6 bases and at J to 4 bases, leaving 6 bases not matched to a gene. CDR3 length: 15 amino acids. The CDR3 bases are TGTGCCAGCAGGTCAACTAGCGGGAGAGCAGATACGCAGTATTTT. This gives the protein CASRSTSGRADTQYF.

This clonotype was recorded at least ten times. The chain joins TRBV5-1 to TRBJ2-3, with D possibly called TRBD1 or TRBD2 (6 bases each). CDR1 SGHRS and CDR2 YFSETQ come from the germline V gene. V lost 4 bases, J lost 2 bases, and 17 bases lay in between. This CDR3 region has 16 residues. In DNA form, the CDR3 reads TGCGCCAGCAGCGAAACGACAGGAGGGACCACAGATACGCAGTATTTT. This gives the protein CASSETTGGTTDTQYF.